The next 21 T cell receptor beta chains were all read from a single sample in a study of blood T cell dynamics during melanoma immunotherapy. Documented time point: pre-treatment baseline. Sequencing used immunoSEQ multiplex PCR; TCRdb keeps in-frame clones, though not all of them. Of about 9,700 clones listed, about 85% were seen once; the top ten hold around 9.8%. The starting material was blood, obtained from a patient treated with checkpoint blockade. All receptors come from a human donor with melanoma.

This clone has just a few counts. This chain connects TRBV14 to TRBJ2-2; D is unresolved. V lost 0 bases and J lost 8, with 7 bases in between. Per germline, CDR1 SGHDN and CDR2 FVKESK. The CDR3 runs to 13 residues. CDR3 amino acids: CASSQDLSGELFF. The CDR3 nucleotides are TGTGCCAGCAGCCAAGATCTCTCGGGGGAGCTGTTTTTT.

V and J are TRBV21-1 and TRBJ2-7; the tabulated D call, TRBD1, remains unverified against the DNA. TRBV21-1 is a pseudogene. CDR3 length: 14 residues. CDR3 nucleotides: TGTGCCAGCAGCAAAAAAGGTGGTGGGACAAGCAAGTACTTC. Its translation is CASSKKGGGTSKYF.

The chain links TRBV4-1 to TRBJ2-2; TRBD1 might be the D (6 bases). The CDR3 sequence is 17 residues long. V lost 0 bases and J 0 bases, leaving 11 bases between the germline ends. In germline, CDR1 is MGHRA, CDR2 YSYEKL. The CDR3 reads CASSQDPEGANTGELFF. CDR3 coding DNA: TGCGCCAGCAGCCAAGACCCAGAGGGGGCGAACACCGGGGAGCTGTTTTTT.

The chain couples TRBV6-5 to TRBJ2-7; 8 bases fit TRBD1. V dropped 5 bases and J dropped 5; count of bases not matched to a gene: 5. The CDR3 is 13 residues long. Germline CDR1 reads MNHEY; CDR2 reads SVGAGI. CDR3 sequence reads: CASSQTGADEQYF. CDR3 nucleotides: TGTGCCAGCAGTCAGACAGGGGCCGACGAGCAGTACTTC.

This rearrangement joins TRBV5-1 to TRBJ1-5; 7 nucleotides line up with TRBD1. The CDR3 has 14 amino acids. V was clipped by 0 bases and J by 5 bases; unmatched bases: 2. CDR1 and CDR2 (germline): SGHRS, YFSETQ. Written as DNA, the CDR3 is TGCGCCAGCAGCTTGGAAGGGGGCGATCAGCCCCAGCATTTT. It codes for CASSLEGGDQPQHF.

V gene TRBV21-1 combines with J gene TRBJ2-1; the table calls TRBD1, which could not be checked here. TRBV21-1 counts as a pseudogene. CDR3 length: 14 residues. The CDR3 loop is CASSKGTRYNEQFF. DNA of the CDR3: TGTGCCAGCAGCAAAGGGACACGGTACAATGAGCAGTTCTTC.

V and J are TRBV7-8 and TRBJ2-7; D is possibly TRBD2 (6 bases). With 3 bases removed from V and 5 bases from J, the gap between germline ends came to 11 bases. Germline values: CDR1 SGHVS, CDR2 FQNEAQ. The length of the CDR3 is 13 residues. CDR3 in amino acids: CASSFGGFDEQYF. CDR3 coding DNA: TGTGCCAGCAGCTTTGGGGGGTTCGACGAGCAGTACTTC. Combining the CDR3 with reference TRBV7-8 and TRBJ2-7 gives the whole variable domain GAGVSQSPRYKVAKRGQDVALRCDPISGHVSLFWYQQALGQGPEFLTYFQNEAQLDKSGLPSDRFFAERPEGSVSTLKIQRTQQEDSAVYLCASSFGGFDEQYFGPGTRLTVT.

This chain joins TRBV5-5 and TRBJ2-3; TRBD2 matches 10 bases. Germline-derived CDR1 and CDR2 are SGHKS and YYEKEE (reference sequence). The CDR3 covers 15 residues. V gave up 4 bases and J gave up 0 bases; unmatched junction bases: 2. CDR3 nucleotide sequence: TGTGCCAGCAGCCGGGGACTAGCGAGCACAGATACGCAGTATTTT. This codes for CASSRGLASTDTQYF.

Written as DNA, the CDR3 is TGTGCCAGCAGCTTAGGTCGCGTCGGCTACACCTTC. Translated: CASSLGRVGYTF. The rearrangement joins TRBV7-2 to TRBJ1-2; no definite D call. V lost 1 base to trimming and J lost 8 bases, with 8 bases between them. CDR1 is SGHTA, CDR2 FQGNSA, per germline. This CDR3 has 12 residues.

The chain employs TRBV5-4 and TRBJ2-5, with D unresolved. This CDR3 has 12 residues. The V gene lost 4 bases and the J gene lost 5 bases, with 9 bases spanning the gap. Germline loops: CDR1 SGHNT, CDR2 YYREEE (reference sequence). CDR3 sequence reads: CASSKEGETQYF. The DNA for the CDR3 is TGTGCCAGCAGCAAGGAAGGGGAGACCCAGTACTTC.

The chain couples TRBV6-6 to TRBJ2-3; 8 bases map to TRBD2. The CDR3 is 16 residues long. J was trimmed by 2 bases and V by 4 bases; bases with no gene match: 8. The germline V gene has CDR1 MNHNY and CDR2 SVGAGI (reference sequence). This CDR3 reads CASSLGAGGPTDTQYF. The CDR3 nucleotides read TGTGCCAGCAGTTTAGGGGCGGGAGGCCCCACAGATACGCAGTATTTT.

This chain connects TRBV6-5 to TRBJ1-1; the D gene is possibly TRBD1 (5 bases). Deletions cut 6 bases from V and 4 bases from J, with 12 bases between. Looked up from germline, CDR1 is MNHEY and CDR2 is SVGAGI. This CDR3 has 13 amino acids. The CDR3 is CASSRGGATEAFF. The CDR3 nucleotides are TGTGCCAGCAGCCGGGGGGGTGCCACTGAAGCTTTCTTT.

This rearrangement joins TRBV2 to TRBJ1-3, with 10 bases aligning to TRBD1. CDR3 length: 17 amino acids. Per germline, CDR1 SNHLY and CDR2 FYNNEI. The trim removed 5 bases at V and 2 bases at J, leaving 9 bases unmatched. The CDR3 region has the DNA TGTGCCAGCAGTTTAACCTCCGGGACAGGGGCTGGAAACACCATATATTTT. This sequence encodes CASSLTSGTGAGNTIYF.

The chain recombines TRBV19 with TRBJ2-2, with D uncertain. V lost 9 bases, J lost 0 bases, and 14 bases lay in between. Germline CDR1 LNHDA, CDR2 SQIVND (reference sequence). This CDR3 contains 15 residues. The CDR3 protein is CASRRDHANTGELFF. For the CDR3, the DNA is TGTGCCAGCAGAAGGGATCACGCGAACACCGGGGAGCTGTTTTTT. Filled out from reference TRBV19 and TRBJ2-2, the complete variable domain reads DGGITQSPKYLFRKEGQNVTLSCEQNLNHDAMYWYRQDPGQGLRLIYYSQIVNDFQKGDIAEGYSVSREKKESFPLTVTSAQKNPTAFYLCASRRDHANTGELFFGEGSRLTVL.

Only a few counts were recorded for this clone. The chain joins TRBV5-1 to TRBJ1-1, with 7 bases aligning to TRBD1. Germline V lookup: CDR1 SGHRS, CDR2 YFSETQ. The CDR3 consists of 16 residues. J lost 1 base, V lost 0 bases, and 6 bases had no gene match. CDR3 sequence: CASSLGGGRRNTEAFF. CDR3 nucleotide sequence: TGCGCCAGCAGCTTGGGAGGGGGCAGAAGGAACACTGAAGCTTTCTTT.

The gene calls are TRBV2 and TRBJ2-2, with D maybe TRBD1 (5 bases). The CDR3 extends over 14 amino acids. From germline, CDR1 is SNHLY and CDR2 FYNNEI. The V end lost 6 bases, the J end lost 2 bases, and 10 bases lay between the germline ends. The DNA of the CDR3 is TGTGCCAGCAGCGGAAGGGGAAACACCGGGGAGCTGTTTTTT. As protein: CASSGRGNTGELFF.

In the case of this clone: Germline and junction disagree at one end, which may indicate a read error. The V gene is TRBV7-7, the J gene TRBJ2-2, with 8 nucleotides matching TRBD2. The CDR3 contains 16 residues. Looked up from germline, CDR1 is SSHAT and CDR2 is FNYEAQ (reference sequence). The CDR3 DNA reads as TGTGCTAGCAGCCCACTGGGGGCGGGAGGAGCCGGGGAGCTGTTTTTT. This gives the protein CASSPLGAGGAGELFF.

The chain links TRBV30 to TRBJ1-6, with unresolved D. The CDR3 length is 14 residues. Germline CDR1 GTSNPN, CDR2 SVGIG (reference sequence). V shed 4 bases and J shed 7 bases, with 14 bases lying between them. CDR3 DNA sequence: TGTGCCTGGACCCGGGCCCGGTCCAATTCACCCCTCCACTTT. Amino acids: CAWTRARSNSPLHF.

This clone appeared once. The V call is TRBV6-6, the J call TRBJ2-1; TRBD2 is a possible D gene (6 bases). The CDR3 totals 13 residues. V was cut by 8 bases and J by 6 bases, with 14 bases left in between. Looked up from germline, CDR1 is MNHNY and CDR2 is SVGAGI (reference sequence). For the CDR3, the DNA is TGTGCCAGCGTGGATTCTAGCGTCAATGAGCAGTTCTTC. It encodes CASVDSSVNEQFF.

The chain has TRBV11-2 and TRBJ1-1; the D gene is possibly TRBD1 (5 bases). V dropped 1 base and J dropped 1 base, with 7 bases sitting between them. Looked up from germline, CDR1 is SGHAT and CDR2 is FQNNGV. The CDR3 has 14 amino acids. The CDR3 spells CASSLVRGNTEAFF. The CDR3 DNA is TGTGCCAGCAGCTTAGTAAGGGGGAACACTGAAGCTTTCTTT.

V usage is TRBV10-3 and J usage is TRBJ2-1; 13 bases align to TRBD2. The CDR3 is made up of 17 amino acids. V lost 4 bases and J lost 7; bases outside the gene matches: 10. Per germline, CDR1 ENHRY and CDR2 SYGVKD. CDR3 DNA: TGTGCCATCAGTGGGGGGTGGACTAGCGGGAGCAAGAATGAGCAGTTCTTC. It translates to CAISGGWTSGSKNEQFF.